The present T cell receptor (beta chain) was sequenced within a study of early stage breast cancer tumors. For the study at large: Eight ER+/PR+/HER2- tumors were invasive ductal; a few were invasive lobular. Samples were sequenced at 7.5 to 10-fold average coverage. Study-level results: Tumors had roughly 2.5-fold higher T cell density than normal breast. Enriched TCRB sequences shared across patients were mostly commonly generated sequences.

The data were produced by immunoSEQ multiplex PCR, yet TCRdb's version contains in-frame clones alone and is incomplete. The table lists tens of thousands of clones, 72% of them singletons. This clone is a singleton in its sample. Its specificity is not known. The CDR3 is made up of 16 amino acids. In germline, CDR1 is MNHEY, CDR2 SVGAGI. The trim removed 3 bases at V and 4 bases at J, leaving 6 bases unmatched. The sequence came from a person aged 45-60 years with breast cancer. V gene TRBV6-5 combines with J gene TRBJ2-2; TRBD1 matches 9 bases. Sequenced input: blood. CDR3 residues: CASSYWGQGGTGELFF. The CDR3 region has the DNA TGTGCCAGCAGTTATTGGGGACAGGGTGGCACCGGGGAGCTGTTTTTT.